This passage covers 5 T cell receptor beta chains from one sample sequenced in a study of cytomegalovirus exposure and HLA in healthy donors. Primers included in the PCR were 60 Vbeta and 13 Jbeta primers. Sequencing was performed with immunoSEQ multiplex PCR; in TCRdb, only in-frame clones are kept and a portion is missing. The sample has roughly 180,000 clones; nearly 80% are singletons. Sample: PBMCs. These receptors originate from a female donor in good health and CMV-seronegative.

As DNA, the CDR3 is TGTGCCAGCAGCTTTAAAGTTGCACAGGGGCGCGCTTTCTTT. It encodes CASSFKVAQGRAFF. The V and J genes are TRBV5-6 and TRBJ1-1; TRBD1 matches at 7 bases. From germline, CDR1 is SGHDT and CDR2 YYEEEE. The CDR3 sequence is 14 residues long. The trim removed 2 bases at V and 11 bases at J, leaving 12 bases unmatched.

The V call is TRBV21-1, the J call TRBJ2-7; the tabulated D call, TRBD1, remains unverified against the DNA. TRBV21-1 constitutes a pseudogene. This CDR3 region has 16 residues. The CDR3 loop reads CASSKVKDRGPYEQYF. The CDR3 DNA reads TGTGCCAGCAGCAAAGTGAAGGACAGGGGGCCGTACGAGCAGTACTTC.

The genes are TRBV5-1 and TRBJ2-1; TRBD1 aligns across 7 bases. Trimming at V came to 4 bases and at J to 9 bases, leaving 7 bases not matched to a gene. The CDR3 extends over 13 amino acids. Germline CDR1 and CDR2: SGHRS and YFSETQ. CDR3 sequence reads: CASSLDRFGEQFF. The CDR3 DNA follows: TGCGCCAGCAGCCTGGACAGGTTTGGTGAGCAGTTCTTC.

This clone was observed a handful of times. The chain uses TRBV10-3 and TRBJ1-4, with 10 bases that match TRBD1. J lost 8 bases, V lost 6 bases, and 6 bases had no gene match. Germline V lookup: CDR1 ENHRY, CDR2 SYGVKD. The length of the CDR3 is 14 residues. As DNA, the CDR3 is TGTGCCATCAGCTCGACAGGGGGCGAGGAAAAACTGTTTTTT. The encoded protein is CAISSTGGEEKLFF.

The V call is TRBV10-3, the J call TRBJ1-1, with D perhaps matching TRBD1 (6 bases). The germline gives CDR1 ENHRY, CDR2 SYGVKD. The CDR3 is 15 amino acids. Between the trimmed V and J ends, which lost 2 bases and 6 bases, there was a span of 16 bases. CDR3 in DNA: TGTGCCATCAGTGAGATGGGGAGGGGGGACTCTGAAGCTTTCTTT. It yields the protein CAISEMGRGDSEAFF.